This T cell receptor beta chain was recovered during a study of blood T cell repertoires in COVID-19. Study background: The United States, Italy and Spain provided the acute and convalescent COVID-19 samples. T cells, B-cell-depleted T cells, or PBMCs provided the cDNA or gDNA that served as material.

Per the original methods: From reference gene primer amplification, estimates of nucleated cell counts were derived. Repertoires were generated with immunoSEQ multiplex PCR, while TCRdb's copy carries only in-frame clones and drops some. The V and J calls and clone size are taken from that table; D and trimming were inferred from the DNA. Of about 150,000 clones listed, nearly 80% are singletons. The V segment lost 1 base and the J segment 6 bases; nucleotides outside the gene matches: 3. The CDR3 sequence is 15 residues long. The germline V gene has CDR1 LGHDT and CDR2 YNNKEL (reference sequence). Material: peripheral blood. V gene TRBV3-1 (or the pseudogene TRBV3-2) combines with J gene TRBJ1-5; 10 bases agree with TRBD1. This TCR was sampled from a woman older than 75 with acute or convalescent COVID-19. The DNA for the CDR3 is TGTGCCAGCAGCCAAGGGACAGGGGGGACTCAGCCCCAGCATTTT. Its translation: CASSQGTGGTQPQHF.